One sample yielded the 2 T cell receptor beta chains listed below, sequenced in a study of shared T cell receptors in the human thymus. Generated by immunoSEQ multiplex PCR, the TCRdb table keeps only in-frame clones and is missing some. The sample comprises roughly 500,000 clones, more than 75% of which are singletons, and roughly 0.013% rests with the top ten. These same records also appear under a second study, on human thymus T cells.

Material: thymocytes. The receptors were gathered from a boy in the first two years of life with a congenital heart defect.

This sequence joins TRBV28 and TRBJ2-7, with 7 bases matching TRBD1. CDR1 is MDHEN and CDR2 is SYDVKM in the germline V gene. This CDR3 has 14 amino acids. Losses at the gene ends were 6 bases for V and 7 bases for J; bases not matched to a gene: 12. The CDR3 is CASRLDRAHGEQYF. As DNA, the CDR3 is TGTGCCAGCAGACTCGACAGGGCCCACGGGGAGCAGTACTTC.

The chain couples TRBV9 to TRBJ1-1; TRBD1 aligns across 7 bases. The germline V gene encodes CDR1 SGDLS and CDR2 YYNGEE. J was trimmed by 4 bases and V by 2 bases; bases with no gene match: 8. The CDR3 runs 15 residues. CDR3 coding DNA: TGTGCCAGCAGCGTCCGACAGGGTGGTAGCACTGAAGCTTTCTTT. As protein: CASSVRQGGSTEAFF.